Each of the 18 T cell receptor beta chains below was sequenced from the same sample in a study of blood T cells in healthy people across ages (dated by TCRdb to 2014 to 2015). Libraries came from 5' RACE. TCRdb names Illumina HiSeq 2500 as the instrument used. The second PCR ran for about 7 to 11 cycles and used a J-beta primer mix along with a sample-barcoded 5' primer. TCRdb cleaned the public reads at Q25 with fastp, built clones with MiXCR and kept in-frame beta chains. Each record represents a unique CDR3 protein, reported with the most common genes and DNA among its rows. The sample table lists 1 million or so distinct CDR3 sequences, roughly 24% of them with a count of one. The ten largest make up approximately 0.79% of the sample. This sample was also put to use in a study of T cells of mothers and their children.

What was sequenced was blood. These receptors were taken from a girl aged 2-9 years in good health.

This clonotype was seen a handful of times. V gene TRBV9 combines with J gene TRBJ1-1; 7 bases fit TRBD1. V shed 5 bases, J shed 4 bases, and the junction held 11 bases outside the gene matches. Germline CDR1 and CDR2: SGDLS and YYNGEE. The CDR3 loop spans 15 amino acids. CDR3 sequence: CASRVTGNSGTEAFF. DNA for the CDR3: TGTGCCAGCAGGGTGACAGGGAACTCTGGCACTGAAGCTTTCTTT.

The chain combines TRBV20-1 with TRBJ2-1; TRBD2 matches at 7 bases. J gave up 6 bases and V 0 bases, and 8 bases lay outside the gene matches. CDR3 length: 15 residues. Germline V lookup: CDR1 DFQATT, CDR2 SNEGSKA (reference sequence). The DNA for the CDR3 is TGCAGTGCTAGAGATCTCGGGCTAGCGGTCAATGAGCAGTTCTTC. Its protein is CSARDLGLAVNEQFF.

The chain combines TRBV9 with TRBJ2-7; the D is unclear. The CDR3 spans 15 residues. Germline V CDR1 and CDR2: SGDLS, YYNGEE. V was shortened by 3 bases and J by 6 bases, with 19 bases between the two germline ends. CDR3 region: CASSGMGMMGSEQYF. The DNA for the CDR3 is TGTGCCAGCAGCGGGATGGGTATGATGGGGTCCGAGCAGTACTTC.

This clonotype was recorded a few times. The chain carries TRBV3-1 and TRBJ2-2; D call uncertain. Germline CDR1 reads LGHDT; CDR2 reads YNNKEL (reference sequence). V was pared by 2 bases and J by 5 bases, with 9 bases between. The CDR3 runs to 14 residues. The CDR3 region is CASSQPVGTGELFF. The CDR3 coding sequence is TGTGCCAGCAGCCAACCGGTTGGGACCGGGGAGCTGTTTTTT.

This chain connects TRBV29-1 to TRBJ2-5; perhaps TRBD1 as D (5 bases). The J call may be wrong; the DNA end is better matched by TRBJ2-7. The CDR3 has 12 amino acids. The germline CDR1 and CDR2 sequences are SQVTM and ANQGSEA. The chain's CDR3 is CSVVDSRYEQYF. The CDR3 region has the DNA TGCAGCGTCGTCGACAGCCGCTACGAGCAGTACTTC.

This sequence joins TRBV4-1 and TRBJ2-5; 7 nucleotides align to TRBD2. The last part of the DNA fits TRBJ2-7 better; the J call may be wrong. CDR1 and CDR2 (germline): MGHRA, YSYEKL. This CDR3 comprises 20 residues. Here the CDR3 reads CASSHSPLAVTKKRSYEQYF. CDR3 nucleotides: TGCGCCAGCAGCCACAGTCCCCTAGCGGTGACCAAGAAGCGTAGCTACGAGCAGTACTTC.

In this sample, this clonotype turned up a few times. This chain connects TRBV3-1 to TRBJ1-1, with D unclear. In germline, CDR1 is LGHDT, CDR2 YNNKEL (reference sequence). CDR3 length: 13 residues. The V end lost 7 bases, the J end lost 3 bases, and 12 bases lay between the germline ends. The CDR3 nucleotides read TGTGCCAGCAACACCCTTCAGGACACTGAAGCTTTCTTT. Protein sequence: CASNTLQDTEAFF.

This clonotype occurred once. The genes are TRBV28 and TRBJ2-1; D is ambiguous. The CDR3 consists of 13 residues. V shed 6 bases and J shed 10 bases, with 16 bases lying between them. Germline CDR1 reads MDHEN; CDR2 reads SYDVKM. CDR3 region: CASSLGPIQEQFF. The CDR3 nucleotides are TGTGCCAGCAGCCTCGGACCTATTCAAGAGCAGTTCTTC.

This clonotype occurred a few times. The junction departs from the called germline gene at one end, perhaps through a read error. This chain connects TRBV6-5 to TRBJ2-7; 8 positions agree with TRBD1. The CDR3 spans 15 residues. Germline-derived CDR1 and CDR2 are MNHEY and SVGAGI. The CDR3 loop reads CAGSPAGQGSYEQYF. CDR3 sequence (DNA): TGTGCCGGCAGTCCCGCCGGACAGGGAAGTTACGAGCAGTACTTC.

The V gene is TRBV21-1, the J gene TRBJ2-1; the table gives TRBD2 as D, unverified against the DNA. TRBV21-1 is classified as a pseudogene. This CDR3 is built from 21 residues. DNA of the CDR3: TGTGCCAGCAGCAGGGATTCTGGGGCAGGGAGGGGCTGGGCCCAACACAATGAGCAGTTCTTC. Amino acid sequence: CASSRDSGAGRGWAQHNEQFF.

This chain connects TRBV7-3 to TRBJ2-1, with 12 bases lining up with TRBD2. Trimming took 5 bases from V and 5 from J; bases not matched to a gene: 7. There are 16 residues in the CDR3. Germline V gene sequence: CDR1 SGHTA, CDR2 FQGTGA. The CDR3 loop is CASSNKTSGGHNEQFF. The CDR3 coding sequence is TGTGCCAGCAGCAACAAGACTAGCGGGGGTCACAATGAGCAGTTCTTC. Looking up the rest from reference TRBV7-3 and TRBJ2-1 gives the full variable domain: GAGVSQTPSNKVTEKGKYVELRCDPISGHTALYWYRQSLGQGPEFLIYFQGTGAADDSGLPNDRFFAVRPEGSVSTLKIQRTERGDSAVYLCASSNKTSGGHNEQFFGPGTRLTVL.

This chain links TRBV19 with TRBJ1-3; D perhaps matches TRBD1 (5 bases). V was trimmed by 3 bases and J by 2 bases, leaving 14 bases between them. CDR1 is LNHDA and CDR2 is SQIVND in the germline V gene (reference sequence). This CDR3 comprises 16 residues. The CDR3 bases are TGTGCCAGTAGTATTCAGGGAGCGCGAACTGGAAACACCATATATTTT. Its protein is CASSIQGARTGNTIYF.

Concerning this clonotype: Germline is not matched at one junction end, which may reflect a read error. The chain combines TRBV27 with TRBJ2-7, with a weak D call TRBD2 (5 bases). This CDR3 spans 15 amino acids. CDR1 and CDR2 (germline): MNHEY, SMNVEV (reference sequence). The CDR3 is CVSSNTGMSSYEQYF. For the CDR3, the DNA is TGTGTCAGCAGTAATACCGGGATGAGCTCCTACGAGCAGTACTTC.

This rearrangement joins TRBV18 to TRBJ2-7; weak D call: TRBD2 (6 bases). This CDR3 has 17 residues. V lost 0 bases and J lost 2, with 17 bases in between. Germline values: CDR1 KGHSH, CDR2 LQKENI. CDR3 residues: CASSPPEGPGVTYEQYF. CDR3 DNA sequence: TGTGCCAGCTCACCACCGGAGGGCCCGGGGGTGACCTACGAGCAGTACTTC.

The rearrangement uses TRBV6-5 and TRBJ1-2; possible D gene TRBD1, 5 bases. This CDR3 comprises 15 residues. V lost 6 bases, J lost 6 bases, and 20 bases lay in between. Germline V gene lookup returns CDR1 MNHEY and CDR2 SVGAGI. CDR3 loop: CASSEQFGGSNGYTF. In nucleotides, the CDR3 is TGTGCCAGCAGCGAACAATTCGGGGGTTCTAATGGCTACACCTTC.

This sequence joins TRBV12-3 or TRBV12-4 and TRBJ2-5; possible D gene TRBD2, 6 bases. CDR3 length: 14 amino acids. Deletions cut 3 bases from V and 4 bases from J, with 12 bases between. The CDR3 region is CASSFGGMGETQYF. CDR3 nucleotide sequence: TGTGCCAGCAGTTTTGGGGGGATGGGAGAGACCCAGTACTTC.

This clonotype has a handful of counts. The J gene is TRBJ2-5, the V gene TRBV9, with TRBD1 as a possible D gene (5 bases). Matching the DNA end better, TRBJ2-7 makes the J call doubtful. The CDR3 runs to 15 residues. The germline V gene has CDR1 SGDLS and CDR2 YYNGEE. CDR3 sequence reads: CASSVVPGQFYEQYF. For the CDR3, the DNA is TGTGCCAGCAGCGTAGTACCAGGGCAGTTCTACGAGCAGTACTTC.

This rearrangement joins TRBV13 to TRBJ2-3, with 7 bases lining up with TRBD2. V shed 5 bases, J shed 5 bases, and the junction held 10 bases outside the gene matches. The germline CDR1 and CDR2 sequences are PRHDT and FYEKMQ (reference sequence). This CDR3 is 15 amino acids long. The CDR3 here is CASSARGEWRDTQYF. The CDR3 DNA is TGTGCCAGCAGCGCCCGGGGGGAGTGGAGAGATACGCAGTATTTT.